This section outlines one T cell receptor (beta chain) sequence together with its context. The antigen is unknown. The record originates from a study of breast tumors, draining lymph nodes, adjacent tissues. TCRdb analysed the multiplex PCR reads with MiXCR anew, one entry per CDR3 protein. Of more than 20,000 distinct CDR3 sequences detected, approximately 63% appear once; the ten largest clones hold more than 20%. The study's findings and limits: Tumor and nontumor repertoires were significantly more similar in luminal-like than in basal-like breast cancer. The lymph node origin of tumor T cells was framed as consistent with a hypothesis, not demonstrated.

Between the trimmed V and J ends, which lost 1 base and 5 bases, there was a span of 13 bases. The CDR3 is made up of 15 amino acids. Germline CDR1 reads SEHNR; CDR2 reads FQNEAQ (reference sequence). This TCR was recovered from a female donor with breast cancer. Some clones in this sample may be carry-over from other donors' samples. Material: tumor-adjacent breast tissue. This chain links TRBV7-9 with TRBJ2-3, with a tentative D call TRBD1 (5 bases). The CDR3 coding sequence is TGTGCCAGCAGCTTAGAGGGTCAGGGTGGAGATACGCAGTATTTT. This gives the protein CASSLEGQGGDTQYF.